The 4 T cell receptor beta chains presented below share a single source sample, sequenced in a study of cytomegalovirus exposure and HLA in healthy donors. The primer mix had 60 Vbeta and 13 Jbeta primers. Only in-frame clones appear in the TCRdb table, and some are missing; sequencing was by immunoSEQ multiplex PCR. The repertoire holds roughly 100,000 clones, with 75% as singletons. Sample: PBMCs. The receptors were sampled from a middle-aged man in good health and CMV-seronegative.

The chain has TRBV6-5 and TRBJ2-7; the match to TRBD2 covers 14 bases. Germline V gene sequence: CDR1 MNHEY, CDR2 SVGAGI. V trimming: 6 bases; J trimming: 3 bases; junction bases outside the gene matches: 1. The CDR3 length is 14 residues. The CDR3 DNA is TGTGCCAGCAGAGGGACTAGCGGGAGCTACGAGCAGTACTTC. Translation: CASRGTSGSYEQYF.

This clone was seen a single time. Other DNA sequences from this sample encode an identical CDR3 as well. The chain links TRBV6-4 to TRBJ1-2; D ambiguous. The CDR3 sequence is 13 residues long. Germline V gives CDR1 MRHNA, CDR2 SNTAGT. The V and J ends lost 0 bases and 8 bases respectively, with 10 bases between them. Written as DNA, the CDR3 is TGTGCCAGCAGTGACTCGTCGGGTCGAGGCTACACCTTC. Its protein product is CASSDSSGRGYTF.

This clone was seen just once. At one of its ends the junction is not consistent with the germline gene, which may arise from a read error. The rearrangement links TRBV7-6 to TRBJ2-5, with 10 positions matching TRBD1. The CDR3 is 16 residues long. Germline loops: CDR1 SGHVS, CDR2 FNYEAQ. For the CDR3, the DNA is TGTACCAGCAGCTTAGCCCCGGGACAGGGGCAAGAGACCCAGTACTTC. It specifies CTSSLAPGQGQETQYF.

CDR3: CASSLDRGRSTDTQYF. CDR3 DNA: TGTGCCAGCAGCTTAGACAGAGGGCGATCCACAGATACGCAGTATTTT. This chain connects TRBV11-2 to TRBJ2-3; D perhaps matches TRBD2 (5 bases). V dropped 0 bases and J dropped 2 bases, with 12 bases sitting between them. This CDR3 region has 16 residues. Per germline, CDR1 SGHAT and CDR2 FQNNGV.